The clone carrying this TCR beta chain was counted at least ten times. Its specificity is unknown. A library of TCRbeta sequences, prepared with unique molecular identifiers, was generated. Via MiXCR, TCRdb re-called the PCR reads, giving one row per CDR3 protein. The sample includes around 700,000 distinct CDR3 sequences, approximately 14% seen only once; the top ten take approximately 0.8%. The CDR3 covers 16 residues. The V gene's germline CDR1 is MGHRA and CDR2 YSYEKL. Trimming cost V 1 base and J 9 bases, with 19 bases left between them. These data are taken from a study of T-cell reconstitution after alpha-beta-depleted transplantation in children. Study conclusions and caveats: Some patients showed high day-60 TCRbeta diversity, which derived from surviving recipient T cells and thymic progenitors. T-cell counts and diversity were attributed mostly to newly produced T cells one year after transplant.

Sequenced here: PBMCs, sampled before TCRalphabeta/CD19-depleted stem cell transplant. The source of this sequence is a girl aged 2-9 years with congenital amegakaryocytic thrombocytopenia, due to receive a stem cell transplant. The chain carries TRBV4-1 and TRBJ2-1; TRBD1 might be the D (5 bases). The CDR3: CASSQAEQVHSSEQFF. The CDR3 DNA follows: TGCGCCAGCAGCCAAGCAGAACAGGTTCATTCTAGTGAGCAGTTCTTC.